This paragraph covers one T cell receptor beta chain sequence. The method was immunoSEQ multiplex PCR; TCRdb's version includes in-frame clones alone and lacks a portion of them. The sample comprises about 190,000 clones, around three quarters of which are singletons, and about a sixth rests with the top ten. The CDR3 has 17 amino acids. Germline loops: CDR1 LNHDA, CDR2 SQIVND (reference sequence). With 5 bases removed from V and 0 bases from J, the gap between germline ends came to 17 bases. This sample was taken from a study of blood T cell repertoires in COVID-19. Turning to the study itself: COVID-19 samples collected from the United States, Italy and Spain covered acute and convalescent phases. The cDNA or gDNA used as material had been derived from T cells, B-cell-depleted T cells, or PBMCs.

Individuals aged about 18 to 89 years were recruited from 24 US areas. Donors were grouped by their self-reported clinical history. The chain uses TRBV19 and TRBJ1-5; a possible D gene is TRBD1 (5 bases). This clonotype was obtained from a woman in her fifties or sixties with acute COVID-19. Material for sequencing was PBMCs or T cells enriched from blood (not recorded which). The CDR3 coding sequence is TGTGCCAGTAGTTCCGGGAGGGGCTCATATAGCAATCAGCCCCAGCATTTT. Translated: CASSSGRGSYSNQPQHF.